This is a list of T cell receptor beta chains from one sample in a study of blood T cell repertoires in COVID-19. Only in-frame clones appear in the TCRdb table, and some are missing; sequencing was by immunoSEQ multiplex PCR. This table holds 16,000 or so clones, more than 75% found once. The sample consisted of peripheral blood. Source of these receptors: a human donor in a cohort sampled during active COVID-19. Both conserved end residues are part of each CDR3. D genes are given only for firm matches.

j_gene: TRBJ1-2; v_gene: TRBV7-9; d_gene: NA; CDR3nt: TGTGCCAGCAGCTTAGGCAGGGCGAATGGCTACACCTTC; CDR3aa: CASSLGRANGYTF
j_gene: TRBJ1-2; v_gene: TRBV11-3; d_gene: NA; CDR3nt: TGTGCCAGCAGCTTTAGACAGTTTTATGGCTACACCTTC; CDR3aa: CASSFRQFYGYTF
j_gene: TRBJ1-1; v_gene: TRBV5-1; d_gene: NA; CDR3nt: TGCGCCAGCAGCCTCGACACTGAAGCTTTCTTT; CDR3aa: CASSLDTEAFF
j_gene: TRBJ2-1; v_gene: TRBV7-3; d_gene: TRBD2; CDR3nt: TGTGCCAGCAGCCCCCGGCGGGGGGGGAATGAGCAGTTCTTC; CDR3aa: CASSPRRGGNEQFF
j_gene: TRBJ2-5; v_gene: TRBV21-1; d_gene: NA; CDR3nt: TGTGCCAGCAGCAAAGCCGGCAGGGAGGCAACTTATGAGACCCAGTACTTC; CDR3aa: CASSKAGREATYETQYF
j_gene: TRBJ2-7; v_gene: TRBV6-6; d_gene: NA; CDR3nt: TGTGCCAGCAGTTCCCCTACAGGGACCGAGCAGTACTTC; CDR3aa: CASSSPTGTEQYF
j_gene: TRBJ2-2; v_gene: TRBV5-1; d_gene: TRBD1; CDR3nt: TGCGCCAGCAGCCCCTCCGCCGGGACAGGGATGACCGGGGAGCTGTTTTTT; CDR3aa: CASSPSAGTGMTGELFF
j_gene: TRBJ1-1; v_gene: TRBV19; d_gene: NA; CDR3nt: TGTGCCAGTAGTCCCCCTCAGGAGGGGACGAGGCCTGAAGCTTTCTTT; CDR3aa: CASSPPQEGTRPEAFF
j_gene: TRBJ2-7; v_gene: TRBV10-1; d_gene: NA; CDR3nt: TGCGCCGGCTTACAGGGCAACTACGAGCAGTACTTC; CDR3aa: CAGLQGNYEQYF
j_gene: TRBJ2-6; v_gene: TRBV9; d_gene: NA; CDR3nt: TGTGCCAGCAGCACCTCCAGGGGCACTGGGGCCAACGTCCTGACTTTC; CDR3aa: CASSTSRGTGANVLTF
j_gene: TRBJ1-2; v_gene: TRBV28; d_gene: TRBD1; CDR3nt: TGTGCCAGCAGCCGACAGGGCCCATGGACTAACTATGGCTACACCTTC; CDR3aa: CASSRQGPWTNYGYTF
j_gene: TRBJ2-5; v_gene: TRBV4-2; d_gene: TRBD2; CDR3nt: TGTGCCAGCAGCTCTAGCGGGGGGGAGACCCAGTACTTC; CDR3aa: CASSSSGGETQYF
j_gene: TRBJ2-5; v_gene: TRBV27; d_gene: NA; CDR3nt: TGTGCCAGCAGTTTATACGGTGAGACCCAGTACTTC; CDR3aa: CASSLYGETQYF
j_gene: TRBJ2-5; v_gene: TRBV27; d_gene: TRBD1; CDR3nt: TGTGCCAGCAGTCCCGGGACAGGGGGCGCTGGGTGGGAGACCCAGTACTTC; CDR3aa: CASSPGTGGAGWETQYF
j_gene: TRBJ1-1; v_gene: TRBV7-6; d_gene: NA; CDR3nt: TGTGCCAGCAGCTGGGTCTCGGGGGACACTGAAGCTTTCTTT; CDR3aa: CASSWVSGDTEAFF
j_gene: TRBJ2-2; v_gene: TRBV27; d_gene: NA; CDR3nt: TGTGCCAGCAGTTTTGACTTGCGGGGTGGGACCGGGGAGCTGTTTTTT; CDR3aa: CASSFDLRGGTGELFF
j_gene: TRBJ1-2; v_gene: TRBV9; d_gene: TRBD1; CDR3nt: TGTGCCAGCAGCGCCAGGGACAGGGGGCGAGCTTATGGCTACACCTTC; CDR3aa: CASSARDRGRAYGYTF
j_gene: TRBJ2-7; v_gene: TRBV6-5; d_gene: TRBD1; CDR3nt: TGTGCCAGCAGCTCCGGGACAGGCGTTTACGAGCAGTACTTC; CDR3aa: CASSSGTGVYEQYF
j_gene: TRBJ1-1; v_gene: TRBV6-4; d_gene: NA; CDR3nt: TGTGCCAGCAGAGAGGATGCCAACACTGAAGCTTTCTTT; CDR3aa: CASREDANTEAFF
j_gene: TRBJ2-5; v_gene: TRBV7-6; d_gene: NA; CDR3nt: TGTGCCAGCAGCTCAGGGACTTGGACGGAGACCCAGTACTTC; CDR3aa: CASSSGTWTETQYF
j_gene: TRBJ1-6; v_gene: TRBV19; d_gene: TRBD1; CDR3nt: TGTGCCAGTAGTCTCCCCACAGGGGGCGGTTCACCCCTCCACTTT; CDR3aa: CASSLPTGGGSPLHF
j_gene: TRBJ2-1; v_gene: TRBV7-2; d_gene: TRBD2; CDR3nt: TGTGCCAGCAGCTTAGATATCCTAGCGGGCAATGAGCAGTTCTTC; CDR3aa: CASSLDILAGNEQFF
j_gene: TRBJ1-4; v_gene: TRBV12-3/TRBV12-4; d_gene: NA; CDR3nt: TGTGCCAGCAGTTTTGGGGGGACGGAAAAACTGTTTTTT; CDR3aa: CASSFGGTEKLFF
j_gene: TRBJ2-7; v_gene: TRBV5-8; d_gene: NA; CDR3nt: TGTGCCAGCAGCCTAGACAGGAGTTCCTACGAGCAGTACTTC; CDR3aa: CASSLDRSSYEQYF
j_gene: TRBJ2-7; v_gene: TRBV19; d_gene: TRBD2; CDR3nt: TGTGCCAGTAGTATACTAGCGGGAGCCTACGAGCAGTACTTC; CDR3aa: CASSILAGAYEQYF
j_gene: TRBJ2-5; v_gene: TRBV19; d_gene: TRBD2; CDR3nt: TGTGCCAGTAGCAAGCTAGCGGGGGGGCAAGGGACCCAGTACTTC; CDR3aa: CASSKLAGGQGTQYF